The 31 T cell receptor beta chains reported below all come from one sample, sequenced in a study of human T cells and chemical hapten exposure. A single record per CDR3 protein comes from TCRdb applying MiXCR to the RACE reads. Of 150,000 or so distinct CDR3 sequences detected, 14% appear once; the ten largest clones hold about 1.7%. Time point defined: patch test 1, 2 weeks after DPC sensitization. This sample's treatment: therapeutic diphenylcyclopropenone sensitization with weekly scalp DPC. Sequenced material: whole blood, taken in connection with sensitization to the hapten diphenylcyclopropenone (DPC). The receptor set was obtained from a woman aged 25 to 39 with alopecia areata. Some clones in this sample may be carry-over from other donors' samples.

This clonotype was seen a few times. Relative to the germline gene, one junction end is altered; a read error may explain this. The chain uses TRBV5-1 and TRBJ2-7; D uncertain. This CDR3 is built from 13 residues. Germline CDR1 is SGHRS and CDR2 is YFSETQ. CDR3 DNA sequence: TGCGCCAGCAGATTGGGTAGCTCCTACGAGCAGTACTTC. This translates into CASRLGSSYEQYF.

This clonotype was recorded at least ten times. V is TRBV7-9 and J is TRBJ2-2; D unresolved. The CDR3 totals 14 residues. Germline values: CDR1 SEHNR, CDR2 FQNEAQ (reference sequence). Trimming took 1 base from V and 3 from J, leaving 6 bases between them. CDR3 in amino acids: CASSLVVDTGELFF. In DNA, the CDR3 is TGTGCCAGCAGCTTAGTGGTCGACACCGGGGAGCTGTTTTTT.

The rearrangement uses TRBV6-2 or TRBV6-3 and TRBJ2-1; D is perhaps TRBD2 (5 bases). Germline V gene sequence: CDR1 MNHEY, CDR2 SVGEGT. Deletions cut 4 bases from V and 2 bases from J, with 21 bases between. The CDR3 consists of 18 residues. The CDR3 region has the DNA TGTGCCAGCAGTTTTGACCTCCGGACTCCGAGGGCCTACAATGAGCAGTTCTTC. It yields the protein CASSFDLRTPRAYNEQFF.

A few counts support this clonotype. V usage is TRBV11-3 and J usage is TRBJ2-1; 10 positions agree with TRBD1. The germline V gene has CDR1 SGHNT and CDR2 YENEEA. V was pared by 7 bases and J by 6 bases, with 6 bases of the junction left unmatched. This CDR3 contains 14 residues. CDR3 sequence: CASKPGQGSNEQFF. The CDR3 DNA reads as TGTGCCAGCAAGCCGGGACAGGGGAGCAATGAGCAGTTCTTC.

This chain joins TRBV18 and TRBJ1-2; D gene unclear. CDR3 length equals 13 residues. V shed 5 bases and J shed 3 bases, with 10 bases lying between them. CDR1 is KGHSH, CDR2 LQKENI, per germline. The DNA of the CDR3 is TGTGCCAGCTCAAACGACGGTTACTATGGCTACACCTTC. Amino acid sequence: CASSNDGYYGYTF. The whole variable domain, remainder taken from reference TRBV18 and TRBJ1-2, is NAGVMQNPRHLVRRRGQEARLRCSPMKGHSHVYWYRQLPEEGLKFMVYLQKENIIDESGMPKERFSAEFPKEGPSILRIQQVVRGDSAAYFCASSNDGYYGYTFGSGTRLTVV.

The gene calls are TRBV12-5 and TRBJ2-2; D unresolved. Germline V CDR1 and CDR2: LGHNT, FRNRAP. The ends were cut back, 0 bases at V and 4 bases at J, with 0 bases in the middle. This CDR3 contains 12 residues. The CDR3 region has the DNA TGTGCTAGTGGTTTGGTCACCGGGGAGCTGTTTTTT. Protein: CASGLVTGELFF.

The sample holds many counts of this clonotype. This rearrangement joins TRBV6-6 to TRBJ2-7; no definite D call. CDR1 and CDR2 (germline): MNHNY, SVGAGI (reference sequence). Trimming shortened V by 5 bases and J by 4 bases, and 12 bases separated the two germline ends. This CDR3 has 13 residues. CDR3 in amino acids: CASSQVSSYEQYF. The CDR3 coding sequence is TGTGCCAGCAGTCAGGTGTCCAGTTACGAGCAGTACTTC.

J is TRBJ2-2 and V is TRBV13; 11 positions match TRBD1. The junction had 5 bases not matched to a gene; V was cut back by 2 bases and J by 6 bases. Germline V gene sequence: CDR1 PRHDT, CDR2 FYEKMQ (reference sequence). There are 16 residues in the CDR3. The CDR3 sequence: CASSLPLGQGAGELFF. The DNA of the CDR3 is TGTGCCAGCAGCTTACCCCTGGGACAGGGGGCCGGGGAGCTGTTTTTT.

This chain's CDR3 is CASSPGGGGADTQYF. The CDR3 DNA follows: TGTGCCAGCAGCCCTGGCGGGGGTGGTGCAGATACGCAGTATTTT. This chain joins TRBV7-9 and TRBJ2-3; the match to TRBD2 covers 7 bases. V dropped 5 bases and J dropped 4; count of bases not matched to a gene: 9. The CDR3 is 15 residues long. Looked up from germline, CDR1 is SEHNR and CDR2 is FQNEAQ (reference sequence).

The chain carries TRBV7-2 and TRBJ1-1, with D hard to call. This CDR3 has 15 amino acids. V lost 6 bases and J lost 0, with 14 bases in between. The germline V gene encodes CDR1 SGHTA and CDR2 FQGNSA. The CDR3 DNA reads TGTGCCAGCAGTATTAGCCTAACTGTGAACACTGAAGCTTTCTTT. It is translated as CASSISLTVNTEAFF.

The sample holds many counts of this clonotype. The chain links TRBV18 to TRBJ1-1; unclear D gene. Per germline, CDR1 KGHSH and CDR2 LQKENI. V shed 3 bases and J shed 4 bases, with 6 bases lying between them. The CDR3 sequence is 12 residues long. The CDR3 DNA follows: TGTGCCAGCTCACCCCCGGGCACTGAAGCTTTCTTT. Its translation is CASSPPGTEAFF.

This clonotype was counted many times. V is TRBV19 and J is TRBJ1-4, with no clear D. Germline values: CDR1 LNHDA, CDR2 SQIVND (reference sequence). Trimming removed 3 bases from V and 6 bases from J, with 14 bases in between. The CDR3 has 15 residues. The CDR3 DNA sequence: TGTGCCAGTAGTATTGGACCCTCGAGGCATGAAAAACTGTTTTTT. This gives the protein CASSIGPSRHEKLFF.

CDR3 sequence (DNA): TGCGCCAGCAGCTTGGACTTCTTGACGGAGACCCAGTACTTC. Translated, it gives CASSLDFLTETQYF. The chain has TRBV5-1 and TRBJ2-5; no definite D call. The CDR3 totals 14 residues. Trimming took off 0 bases at V and 5 bases at J, with 11 bases between the two ends. Germline CDR1 SGHRS, CDR2 YFSETQ.

The rearrangement links TRBV28 to TRBJ1-1; 7 bases line up with TRBD1. Germline loops: CDR1 MDHEN, CDR2 SYDVKM. CDR3 length: 14 residues. Unmatched junction bases numbered 9, after V lost 7 bases and J lost 4 bases. The CDR3 bases are TGTGCCAGCACCGGGCCAGGGGGAGGCACTGAAGCTTTCTTT. As protein: CASTGPGGGTEAFF.

This clonotype was observed a handful of times. V and J are TRBV18 and TRBJ2-7, with 10 nucleotides matching TRBD2. The ends lost 1 base at V and 2 bases at J; junction bases unmatched: 8. The CDR3 loop spans 17 amino acids. Germline lookup yields CDR1 KGHSH and CDR2 LQKENI. CDR3 sequence (DNA): TGTGCCAGCTCACCACGCGGACTAGCGGTAAATGCCTACGAGCAGTACTTC. Protein: CASSPRGLAVNAYEQYF. The whole variable domain, filled in from reference TRBV18 and TRBJ2-7, reads NAGVMQNPRHLVRRRGQEARLRCSPMKGHSHVYWYRQLPEEGLKFMVYLQKENIIDESGMPKERFSAEFPKEGPSILRIQQVVRGDSAAYFCASSPRGLAVNAYEQYFGPGTRLTVT.

This rearrangement joins TRBV4-3 to TRBJ1-1, with 8 bases identical to TRBD1. CDR3 length: 13 residues. The junction had 2 bases not matched to a gene; V was cut back by 6 bases and J by 2 bases. Per germline, CDR1 LGHNA and CDR2 YSLEER. The CDR3 DNA sequence: TGCGCCAGCAGGACAGGGGTAAACACTGAAGCTTTCTTT. Its translation is CASRTGVNTEAFF.

The chain couples TRBV7-6 to TRBJ2-5, with 11 positions matching TRBD2. The germline V gene encodes CDR1 SGHVS and CDR2 FNYEAQ. The CDR3 sequence is 15 residues long. Germline trimming cut 1 base from V and 3 bases from J; bases unmatched to any gene: 1. The CDR3 DNA reads as TGTGCCAGCAGCTTAGGACTAGCGGGAAAAGAGACCCAGTACTTC. This sequence encodes CASSLGLAGKETQYF. Full variable domain (missing parts from reference TRBV7-6 and TRBJ2-5): GAGVSQSPRYKVTKRGQDVALRCDPISGHVSLYWYRQALGQGPEFLTYFNYEAQQDKSGLPNDRFSAERPEGSISTLTIQRTEQRDSAMYRCASSLGLAGKETQYFGPGTRLLVL.

This clonotype came up many times. The gene calls are TRBV6-2 or TRBV6-3 and TRBJ1-6; D possibly corresponds to TRBD1 (5 bases). V lost 7 bases to trimming and J lost 10 bases, with 17 bases between them. This CDR3 spans 14 amino acids. Germline CDR1 MNHEY, CDR2 SVGEGT. CDR3 sequence reads: CASKYLVGESPLHF. The CDR3 DNA reads TGTGCCAGCAAGTATCTGGTAGGGGAATCACCCCTCCACTTT.

The table lists this clonotype with many counts. This chain joins TRBV20-1 and TRBJ2-7; D is unclear. There are 14 residues in the CDR3. Trimming left V 4 bases short and J 2 bases short, with 15 bases between. Germline V gene sequence: CDR1 DFQATT, CDR2 SNEGSKA (reference sequence). In nucleotides, the CDR3 is TGCAGTGCTAAGAGATTGGCCGATACCTACGAGCAGTACTTC. This gives the protein CSAKRLADTYEQYF.

This clonotype showed up many times. CDR3 sequence reads: CASRMQGSNQPQHF. The CDR3, as DNA: TGTGCCAGCAGGATGCAGGGCAGCAATCAGCCCCAGCATTTT. The rearrangement joins TRBV27 to TRBJ1-5; perhaps TRBD1 as D (5 bases). Trimming stripped 6 bases from V and 1 base from J, with 10 bases between. CDR1 MNHEY and CDR2 SMNVEV come from the germline V gene (reference sequence). This CDR3 comprises 14 residues.

This clonotype has just a few counts. V and J are TRBV11-2 and TRBJ1-5; D not resolved. Germline lookup yields CDR1 SGHAT and CDR2 FQNNGV. V gave up 1 base and J gave up 7 bases, with 8 bases separating them. The CDR3 consists of 13 residues. The CDR3 here is CASSLGFLQPQHF. CDR3 nucleotides: TGTGCCAGCAGCTTAGGGTTTCTCCAGCCCCAGCATTTT.

A few counts support this clonotype. The chain carries TRBV4-1 and TRBJ1-1; D gene unclear. The V gene lost 1 base and the J gene lost 5 bases, with 11 bases spanning the gap. Germline-derived CDR1 and CDR2 are MGHRA and YSYEKL. The length of the CDR3 is 14 residues. CDR3 protein: CASSQGASGTEAFF. In nucleotides, the CDR3 is TGCGCCAGCAGCCAAGGGGCCTCCGGAACTGAAGCTTTCTTT.

The chain carries TRBV5-1 and TRBJ2-3; D possibly corresponds to TRBD1 (5 bases). With 6 bases removed from V and 6 bases from J, the gap between germline ends came to 20 bases. Germline CDR1 SGHRS, CDR2 YFSETQ. The CDR3 totals 15 residues. The CDR3 nucleotides read TGCGCCAGCATGGGGCTTCGCCTCCCCGAGGATACGCAGTATTTT. This gives the protein CASMGLRLPEDTQYF.

This clonotype occurred a few times. The J gene is TRBJ2-2, the V gene TRBV20-1; unclear D gene. Germline CDR1 DFQATT, CDR2 SNEGSKA (reference sequence). The V and J ends lost 0 bases and 2 bases respectively, with 10 bases between them. CDR3 length equals 15 residues. The CDR3, as DNA: TGCAGTGCTAGAGATCGTGTGGTCAACACCGGGGAGCTGTTTTTT. It translates to CSARDRVVNTGELFF.

The chain recombines TRBV28 with TRBJ1-5; D is perhaps TRBD1 (5 bases). V dropped 6 bases and J dropped 0 bases, with 12 bases sitting between them. The CDR3 runs 15 residues. From germline, CDR1 is MDHEN and CDR2 SYDVKM. The CDR3 nucleotides read TGTGCCAGCAGAGGGACGGGGCCTAGCAATCAGCCCCAGCATTTT. The encoded protein is CASRGTGPSNQPQHF. The whole variable domain, filled in from reference TRBV28 and TRBJ1-5, reads DVKVTQSSRYLVKRTGEKVFLECVQDMDHENMFWYRQDPGLGLRLIYFSYDVKMKEKGDIPEGYSVSREKKERFSLILESASTNQTSMYLCASRGTGPSNQPQHFGDGTRLSIL.

The chain links TRBV7-6 to TRBJ2-5; TRBD2 might be the D (6 bases). Trimming pared 7 bases from V and 4 bases from J, leaving 13 bases between. This CDR3 comprises 13 residues. The germline CDR1 and CDR2 sequences are SGHVS and FNYEAQ. The CDR3 sequence: CASNAGGIETQYF. CDR3 coding DNA: TGTGCCAGCAACGCTGGGGGGATAGAGACCCAGTACTTC.

In its sample, this clonotype was seen a few times. V gene TRBV12-3 or TRBV12-4 combines with J gene TRBJ2-1, with 7 bases fitting TRBD2. Trimming removed 0 bases from V and 7 bases from J; junction bases left unmatched: 3. This CDR3 has 14 amino acids. The DNA for the CDR3 is TGTGCCAGCAGTTTAGCGGGAGGGCCAAATGAGCAGTTCTTC. This gives the protein CASSLAGGPNEQFF.

The CDR3 here is CASSLGNSGSYNEQFF. The CDR3 region has the DNA TGCGCCAGCAGCTTGGGGAATAGCGGGAGTTACAATGAGCAGTTCTTC. The chain combines TRBV5-1 with TRBJ2-1, with 9 bases aligning to TRBD2. The junction had 5 bases not matched to a gene; V was cut back by 0 bases and J by 4 bases. Germline V gives CDR1 SGHRS, CDR2 YFSETQ. This CDR3 is 16 amino acids long.

The V call is TRBV7-9, the J call TRBJ1-1; D unclear. CDR3 length: 15 residues. Trimming shortened V by 4 bases and J by 0 bases, and 12 bases separated the two germline ends. CDR1 is SEHNR and CDR2 is FQNEAQ in the germline V gene (reference sequence). The CDR3 region is CASSSSSNMNTEAFF. For the CDR3, the DNA is TGTGCCAGCAGCTCTAGCAGCAACATGAACACTGAAGCTTTCTTT.

There are a few counts of this clonotype. The chain carries TRBV6-1 and TRBJ2-1, with D unresolved. The CDR3 is made up of 11 amino acids. V was shortened by 6 bases and J by 3 bases, with 3 bases between the two germline ends. Germline CDR1 is MNHNS and CDR2 is SASEGT. The CDR3 sequence: CASRDYNEQFF. The CDR3 coding sequence is TGTGCCAGCAGGGACTACAATGAGCAGTTCTTC.

This clonotype was counted only a few times. The chain employs TRBV7-9 and TRBJ2-5; D gene unclear. This CDR3 region has 15 residues. Germline assignment: CDR1 SEHNR and CDR2 FQNEAQ (reference sequence). The V end lost 2 bases, the J end lost 2 bases, and 12 bases lay between the germline ends. The CDR3 nucleotides are TGTGCCAGCAGCTTAATGTCCCTTCAACAAGAGACCCAGTACTTC. Amino acid sequence: CASSLMSLQQETQYF.